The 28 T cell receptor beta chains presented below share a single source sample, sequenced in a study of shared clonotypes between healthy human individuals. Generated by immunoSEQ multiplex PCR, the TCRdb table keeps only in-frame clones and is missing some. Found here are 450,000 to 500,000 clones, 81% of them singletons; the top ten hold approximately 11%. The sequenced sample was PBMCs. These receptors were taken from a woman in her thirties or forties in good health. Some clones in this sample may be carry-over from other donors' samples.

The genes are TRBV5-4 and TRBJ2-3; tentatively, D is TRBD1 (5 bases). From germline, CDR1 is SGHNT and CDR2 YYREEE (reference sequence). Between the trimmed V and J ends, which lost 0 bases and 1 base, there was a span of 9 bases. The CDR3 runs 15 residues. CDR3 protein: CASSLVGARTDTQYF. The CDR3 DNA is TGTGCCAGCAGCTTGGTAGGGGCTCGCACAGATACGCAGTATTTT.

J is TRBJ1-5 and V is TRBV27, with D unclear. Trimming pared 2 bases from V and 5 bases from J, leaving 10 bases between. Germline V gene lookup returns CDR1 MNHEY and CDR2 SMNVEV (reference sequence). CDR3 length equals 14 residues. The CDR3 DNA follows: TGTGCCAGCAGTTTAAGAGGGAGTCATCAGCCCCAGCATTTT. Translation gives CASSLRGSHQPQHF.

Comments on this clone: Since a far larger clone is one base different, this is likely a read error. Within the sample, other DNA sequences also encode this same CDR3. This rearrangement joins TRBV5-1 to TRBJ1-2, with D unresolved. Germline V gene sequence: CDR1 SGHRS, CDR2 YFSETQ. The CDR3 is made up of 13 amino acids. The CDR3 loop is CASSLASEDGYTF. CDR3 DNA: TGTGCCAGCAGCTTGGCGTCAGAAGATGGCTACACCTTC.

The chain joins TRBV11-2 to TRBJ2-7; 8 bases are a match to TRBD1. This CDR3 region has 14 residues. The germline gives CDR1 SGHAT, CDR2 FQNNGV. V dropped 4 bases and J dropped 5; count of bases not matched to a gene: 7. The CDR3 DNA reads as TGTGCCAGCAGCTCGCCCCGACAGGGGCACGAGCAGTACTTC. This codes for CASSSPRQGHEQYF.

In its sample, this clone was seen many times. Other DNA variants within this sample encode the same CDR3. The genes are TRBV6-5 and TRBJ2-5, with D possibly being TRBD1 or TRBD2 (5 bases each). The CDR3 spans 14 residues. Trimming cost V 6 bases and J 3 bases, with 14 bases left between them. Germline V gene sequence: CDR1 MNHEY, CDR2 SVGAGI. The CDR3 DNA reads TGTGCCAGCAGCCCAAGTGAGGGGAAAGAGACCCAGTACTTC. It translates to CASSPSEGKETQYF.

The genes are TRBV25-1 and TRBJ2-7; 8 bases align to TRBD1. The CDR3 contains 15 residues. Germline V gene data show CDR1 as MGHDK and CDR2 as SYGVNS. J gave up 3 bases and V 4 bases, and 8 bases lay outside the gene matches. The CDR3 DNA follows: TGTGCCAGCAGTGGGTCCAACAGGGGGGACTACGAGCAGTACTTC. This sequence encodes CASSGSNRGDYEQYF.

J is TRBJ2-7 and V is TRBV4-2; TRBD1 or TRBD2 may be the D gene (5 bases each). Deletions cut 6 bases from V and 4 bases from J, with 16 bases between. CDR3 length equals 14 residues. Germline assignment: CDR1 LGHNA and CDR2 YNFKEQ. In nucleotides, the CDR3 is TGTGCCAGCAGTCGGACGGGGCGCGATTACGAGCAGTACTTC. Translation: CASSRTGRDYEQYF.

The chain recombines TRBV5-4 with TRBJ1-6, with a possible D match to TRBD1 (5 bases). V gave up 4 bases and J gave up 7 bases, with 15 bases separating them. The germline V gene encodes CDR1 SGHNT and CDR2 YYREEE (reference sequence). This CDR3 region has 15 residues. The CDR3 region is CASSGGTERNSPLHF. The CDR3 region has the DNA TGTGCCAGCAGCGGAGGGACGGAAAGAAATTCACCCCTCCACTTT.

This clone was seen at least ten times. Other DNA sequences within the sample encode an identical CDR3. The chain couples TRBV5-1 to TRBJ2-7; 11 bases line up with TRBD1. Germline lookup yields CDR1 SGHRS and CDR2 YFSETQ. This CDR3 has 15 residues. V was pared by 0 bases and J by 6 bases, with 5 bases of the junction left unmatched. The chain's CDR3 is CASSLEPGQGVEQYF. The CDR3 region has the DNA TGCGCCAGCAGCTTGGAGCCGGGACAGGGGGTCGAGCAGTACTTC.

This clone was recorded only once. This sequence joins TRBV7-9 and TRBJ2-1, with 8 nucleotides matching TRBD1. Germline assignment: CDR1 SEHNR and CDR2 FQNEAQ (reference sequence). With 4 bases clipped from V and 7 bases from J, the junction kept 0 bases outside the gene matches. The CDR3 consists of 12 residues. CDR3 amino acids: CASSWTGNEQFF. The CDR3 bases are TGTGCCAGCAGCTGGACAGGGAATGAGCAGTTCTTC.

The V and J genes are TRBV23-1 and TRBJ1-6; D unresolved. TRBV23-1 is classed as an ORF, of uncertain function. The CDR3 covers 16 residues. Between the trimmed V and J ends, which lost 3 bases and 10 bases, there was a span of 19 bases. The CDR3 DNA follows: TGCGCCAGCAGTCACCCCAAGGAGCAGGCAGGATCACCCCTCCACTTT. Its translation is CASSHPKEQAGSPLHF.

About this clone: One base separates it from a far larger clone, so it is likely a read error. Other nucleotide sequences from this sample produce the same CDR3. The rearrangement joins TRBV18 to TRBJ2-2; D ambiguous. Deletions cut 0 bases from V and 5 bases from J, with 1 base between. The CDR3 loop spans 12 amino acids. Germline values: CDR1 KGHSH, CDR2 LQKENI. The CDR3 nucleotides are TGTGCCAGCTCACCACCTACCGGGGAGCTGTTTTTT. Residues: CASSPPTGELFF.

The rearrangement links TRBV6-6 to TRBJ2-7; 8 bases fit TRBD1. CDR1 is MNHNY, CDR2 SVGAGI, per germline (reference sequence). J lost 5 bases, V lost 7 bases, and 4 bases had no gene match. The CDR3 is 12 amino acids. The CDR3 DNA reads TGTGCCAGCACAGGGGGCCGGAACGAGCAGTACTTC. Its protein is CASTGGRNEQYF.

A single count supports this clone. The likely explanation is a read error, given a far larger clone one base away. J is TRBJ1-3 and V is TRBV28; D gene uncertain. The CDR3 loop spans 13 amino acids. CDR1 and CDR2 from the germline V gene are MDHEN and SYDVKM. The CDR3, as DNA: TGTGCCGGCAGTTTAAGGCCCTTCGACACCATATATTTT. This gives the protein CAGSLRPFDTIYF.

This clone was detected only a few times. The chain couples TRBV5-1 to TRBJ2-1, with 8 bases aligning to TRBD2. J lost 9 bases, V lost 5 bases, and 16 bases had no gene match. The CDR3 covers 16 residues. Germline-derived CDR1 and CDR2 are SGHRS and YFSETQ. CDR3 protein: CASRETATGLGGEQFF. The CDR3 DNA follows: TGCGCCAGCAGAGAGACAGCAACGGGACTAGGCGGTGAGCAGTTCTTC.

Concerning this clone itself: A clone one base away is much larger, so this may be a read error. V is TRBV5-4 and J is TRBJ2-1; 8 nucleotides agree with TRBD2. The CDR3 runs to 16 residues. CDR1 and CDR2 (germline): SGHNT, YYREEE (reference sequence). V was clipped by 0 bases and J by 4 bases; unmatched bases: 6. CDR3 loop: CASSLALAGEYNEQFF. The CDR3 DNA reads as TGTGCCAGCAGCTTGGCGCTAGCGGGCGAATACAATGAGCAGTTCTTC.

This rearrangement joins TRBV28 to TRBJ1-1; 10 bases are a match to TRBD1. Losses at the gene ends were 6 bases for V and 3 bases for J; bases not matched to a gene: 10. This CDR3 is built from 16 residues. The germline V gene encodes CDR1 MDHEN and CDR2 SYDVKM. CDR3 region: CASRPYTGTGDTEAFF. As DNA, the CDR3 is TGTGCCAGCAGACCTTATACCGGGACAGGGGACACTGAAGCTTTCTTT.

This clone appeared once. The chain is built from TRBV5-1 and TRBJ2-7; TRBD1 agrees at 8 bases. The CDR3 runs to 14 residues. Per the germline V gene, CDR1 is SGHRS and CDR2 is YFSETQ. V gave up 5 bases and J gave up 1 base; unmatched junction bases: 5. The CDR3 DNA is TGCGCCAGCAGTTCGGACAGGGCGTCCTACGAGCAGTACTTC. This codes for CASSSDRASYEQYF. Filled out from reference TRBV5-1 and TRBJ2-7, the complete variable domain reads KAGVTQTPRYLIKTRGQQVTLSCSPISGHRSVSWYQQTPGQGLQFLFEYFSETQRNKGNFPGRFSGRQFSNSRSEMNVSTLELGDSALYLCASSSDRASYEQYFGPGTRLTVT.

This CDR3 is CASSSRLAGEGETQYF. DNA for the CDR3: TGTGCCAGTAGTAGCCGACTAGCGGGAGAGGGAGAGACCCAGTACTTC. The rearrangement joins TRBV19 to TRBJ2-5; 12 bases fit TRBD2. CDR1 is LNHDA and CDR2 is SQIVND in the germline V gene (reference sequence). The CDR3 is made up of 16 amino acids. V was pared by 4 bases and J by 4 bases, with 7 bases of the junction left unmatched.

CDR3 DNA sequence: TGCAGCGGACAATTAGCGGGAGCTAGGACCCAGTACTTC. Encoded protein: CSGQLAGARTQYF. The chain has TRBV29-1 and TRBJ2-5, with 9 positions matching TRBD2. The CDR3 is 13 amino acids. V shed 7 bases and J 7 bases; nucleotides not matched to a gene: 10. Germline loops: CDR1 SQVTM, CDR2 ANQGSEA.

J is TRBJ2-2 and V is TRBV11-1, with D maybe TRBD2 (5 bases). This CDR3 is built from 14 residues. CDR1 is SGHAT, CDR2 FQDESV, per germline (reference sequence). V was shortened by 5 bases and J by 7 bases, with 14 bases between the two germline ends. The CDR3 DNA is TGTGCCAGCAGCGACCAGAGACTAATCGGGGAGCTGTTTTTT. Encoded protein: CASSDQRLIGELFF.

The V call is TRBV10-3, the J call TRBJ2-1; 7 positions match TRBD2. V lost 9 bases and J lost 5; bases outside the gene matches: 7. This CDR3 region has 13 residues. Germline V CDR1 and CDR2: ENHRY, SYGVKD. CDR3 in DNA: TGTGCCATAACCGGACTAGTCGACAATGAGCAGTTCTTC. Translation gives CAITGLVDNEQFF.

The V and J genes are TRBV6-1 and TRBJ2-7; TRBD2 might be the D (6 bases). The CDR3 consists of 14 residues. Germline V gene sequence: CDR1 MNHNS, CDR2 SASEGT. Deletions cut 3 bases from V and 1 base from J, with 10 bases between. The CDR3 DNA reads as TGTGCCAGCAGTGATGGGGGGACTTCCTACGAGCAGTACTTC. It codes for CASSDGGTSYEQYF.

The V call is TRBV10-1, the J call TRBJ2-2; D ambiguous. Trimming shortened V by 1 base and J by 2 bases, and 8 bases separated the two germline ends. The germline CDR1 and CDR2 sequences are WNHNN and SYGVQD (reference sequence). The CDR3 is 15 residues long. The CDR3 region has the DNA TGCGCCAGCAGTGAGTACGTCTGTAACACCGGGGAGCTGTTTTTT. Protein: CASSEYVCNTGELFF.

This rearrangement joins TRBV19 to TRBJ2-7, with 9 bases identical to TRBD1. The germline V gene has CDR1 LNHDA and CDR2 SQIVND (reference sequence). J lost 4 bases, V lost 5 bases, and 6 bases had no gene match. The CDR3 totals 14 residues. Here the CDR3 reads CASSYGTGRYEQYF. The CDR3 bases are TGTGCCAGTAGTTACGGGACAGGGCGGTACGAGCAGTACTTC.

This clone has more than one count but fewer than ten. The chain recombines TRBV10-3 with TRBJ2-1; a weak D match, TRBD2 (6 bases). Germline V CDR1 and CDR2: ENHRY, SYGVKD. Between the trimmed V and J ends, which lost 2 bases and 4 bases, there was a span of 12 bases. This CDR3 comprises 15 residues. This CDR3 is CAISEGGTFYNEQFF. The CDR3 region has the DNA TGTGCCATCAGTGAGGGGGGGACTTTTTACAATGAGCAGTTCTTC.

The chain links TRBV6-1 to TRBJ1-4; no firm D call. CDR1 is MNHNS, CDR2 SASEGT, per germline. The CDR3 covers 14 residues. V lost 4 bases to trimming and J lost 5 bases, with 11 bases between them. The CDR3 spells CASSVVQPNEKLFF. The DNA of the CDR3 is TGTGCCAGCAGTGTAGTCCAGCCAAATGAAAAACTGTTTTTT.

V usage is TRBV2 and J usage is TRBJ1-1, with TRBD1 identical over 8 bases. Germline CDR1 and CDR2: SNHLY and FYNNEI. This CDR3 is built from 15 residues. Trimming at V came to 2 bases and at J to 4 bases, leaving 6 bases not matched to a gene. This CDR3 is CASSEKTTGGTEAFF. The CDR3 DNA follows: TGTGCCAGCAGTGAAAAGACAACAGGGGGCACTGAAGCTTTCTTT.